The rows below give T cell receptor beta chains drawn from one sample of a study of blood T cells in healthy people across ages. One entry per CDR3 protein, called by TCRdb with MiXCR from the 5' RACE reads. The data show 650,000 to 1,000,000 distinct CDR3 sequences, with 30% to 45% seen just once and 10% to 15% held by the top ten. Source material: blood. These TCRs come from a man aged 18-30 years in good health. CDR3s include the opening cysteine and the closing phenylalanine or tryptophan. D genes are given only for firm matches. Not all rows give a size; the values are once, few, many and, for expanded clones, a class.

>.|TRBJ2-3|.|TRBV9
CASSLEASLKGDTQYF
TGTGCCAGCAGCCTTGAGGCCTCGTTGAAGGGAGATACGCAGTATTTT
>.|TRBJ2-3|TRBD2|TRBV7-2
CASSSGLAVSTDTQYF
TGTGCCAGCAGTTCGGGGCTAGCGGTTAGCACAGATACGCAGTATTTT
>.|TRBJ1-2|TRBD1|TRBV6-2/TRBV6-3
CASSPLEGANYGYTF
TGTGCCAGCAGCCCCTTGGAGGGGGCGAACTATGGCTACACCTTC
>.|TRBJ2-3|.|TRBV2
CASRAGTQSTDTQYF
TGTGCCAGCAGGGCCGGGACGCAGAGCACAGATACGCAGTATTTT
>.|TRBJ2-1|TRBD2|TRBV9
CASSVETSGLGAEQFF
TGTGCCAGCAGCGTAGAGACTAGCGGACTAGGGGCTGAGCAGTTCTTC
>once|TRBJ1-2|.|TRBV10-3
CAIKDRIGYGYTF
TGTGCCATCAAAGACAGGATTGGCTATGGCTACACCTTC
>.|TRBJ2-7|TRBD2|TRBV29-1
CSVEGEGLAPHEQYF
TGCAGCGTTGAAGGAGAGGGACTAGCACCCCATGAGCAGTACTTC
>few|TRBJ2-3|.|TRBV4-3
CASSQVIGGHGTDTQYF
TGCGCCAGCAGCCAAGTTATCGGGGGGCATGGTACAGATACGCAGTATTTT
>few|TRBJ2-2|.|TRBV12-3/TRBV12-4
CASFKDTGELFF
TGTGCCAGCTTTAAGGATACCGGGGAGCTGTTTTTT
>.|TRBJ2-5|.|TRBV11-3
CASSRRTSQETQYF
TGTGCCAGCAGCCGCCGGACAAGTCAAGAGACCCAGTACTTC
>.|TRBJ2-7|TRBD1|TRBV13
CASSFPRQGNEQYF
TGTGCCAGCAGCTTCCCGAGACAGGGTAATGAGCAGTACTTC
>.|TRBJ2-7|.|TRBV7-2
CASSGGGEQYF
TGTGCCAGCAGCGGAGGCGGCGAGCAGTACTTC
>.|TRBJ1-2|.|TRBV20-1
CSARCDRTNYGYTF
TGCAGTGCTAGATGTGACAGGACTAACTATGGCTACACCTTC
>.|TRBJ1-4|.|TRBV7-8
CASSLAGNIEKLFF
TGTGCCAGCAGCTTAGCAGGGAATATTGAAAAACTGTTTTTT
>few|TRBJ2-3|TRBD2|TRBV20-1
CSAPPPSGGINTQYF
TGCAGTGCCCCTCCCCCTAGCGGGGGGATTAATACGCAGTATTTT
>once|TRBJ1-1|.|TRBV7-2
CASSRGVFMNTEAFF
TGTGCCAGCAGCCGCGGTGTTTTCATGAACACTGAAGCTTTCTTT
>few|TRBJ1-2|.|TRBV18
CASSPGWGSGYTF
TGTGCCAGCTCACCCGGGTGGGGATCTGGCTACACCTTC
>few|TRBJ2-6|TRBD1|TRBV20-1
CSARTGSSAGANVLTF
TGCAGTGCTCGGACAGGGTCATCGGCTGGGGCCAACGTCCTGACTTTC
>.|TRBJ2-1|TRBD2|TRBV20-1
CSARDVSGANNEQFF
TGCAGTGCTAGAGATGTAAGCGGGGCAAACAATGAGCAGTTCTTC
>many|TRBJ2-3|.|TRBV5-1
CASRWGHTDTQYF
TGCGCCAGCAGATGGGGGCACACAGATACGCAGTATTTT
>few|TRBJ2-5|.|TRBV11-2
CASSSQQTQYF
TGTGCCAGCAGCTCCCAGCAGACCCAGTACTTC
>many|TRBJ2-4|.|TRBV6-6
CASSPDPAKNIQYF
TGTGCCAGCAGTCCCGATCCAGCCAAAAACATTCAGTACTTC
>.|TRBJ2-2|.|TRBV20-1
CSARESGRGELFF
TGCAGTGCCCGGGAGTCCGGGCGGGGGGAGCTGTTTTTT
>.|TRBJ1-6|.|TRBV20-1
CSAPTSGGYNSPLHF
TGCAGTGCTCCGACATCCGGGGGCTATAATTCACCCCTCCACTTT
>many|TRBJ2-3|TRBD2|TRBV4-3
CASSQTSGGFTDTQYF
TGCGCCAGCAGCCAAACTAGCGGGGGGTTCACAGATACGCAGTATTTT
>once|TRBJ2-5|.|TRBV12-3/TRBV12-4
CASSFGDRGQETQYF
TGTGCCAGCAGTTTCGGGGATCGGGGCCAAGAGACCCAGTACTTC
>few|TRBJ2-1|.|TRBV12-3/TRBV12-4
CASSWGASYNEQFF
TGTGCCAGCAGTTGGGGAGCCTCCTACAATGAGCAGTTCTTC
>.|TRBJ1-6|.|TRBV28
CASSLAVSSYNSPPHF
TGTGCCAGCAGTTTGGCAGTTAGCTCCTATAATTCACCCCCCCACTTT
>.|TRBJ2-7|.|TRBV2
CASKATYEQYF
TGTGCCAGCAAGGCCACCTACGAGCAGTACTTC
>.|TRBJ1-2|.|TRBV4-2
CASSQDAATGDNYGYTF
TGTGCCAGCAGCCAAGATGCCGCGACAGGCGATAACTATGGCTACACCTTC
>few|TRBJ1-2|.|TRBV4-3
CASSQDLSGTDYGYTF
TGCGCCAGCAGCCAAGATCTATCGGGGACCGACTATGGCTACACCTTC
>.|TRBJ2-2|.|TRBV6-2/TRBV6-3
CASSYLGTHNTGELFF
TGTGCCAGCAGTTACTTGGGGACGCATAACACCGGGGAGCTGTTTTTT
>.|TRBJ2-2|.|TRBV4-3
CASSRTMGTGLIGELFF
TGCGCCAGCAGCCGGACCATGGGAACAGGCCTAATCGGGGAGCTGTTTTTT
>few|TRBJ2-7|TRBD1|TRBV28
CASSPPGQGIDEQYF
TGTGCCAGCAGCCCGCCGGGACAGGGGATCGACGAGCAGTACTTC
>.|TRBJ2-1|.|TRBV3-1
CASSQERHEQFF
TGTGCCAGCAGCCAAGAAAGGCATGAGCAGTTCTTC
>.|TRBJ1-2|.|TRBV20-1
CSARDMAGGYTF
TGCAGTGCTAGAGATATGGCAGGGGGCTACACCTTC
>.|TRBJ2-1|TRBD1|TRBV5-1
CASSPGTGGGNEQFF
TGCGCCAGCAGCCCAGGGACAGGGGGCGGGAATGAGCAGTTCTTC
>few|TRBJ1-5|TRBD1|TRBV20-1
CSARDTRGGGYRGQPQHF
TGCAGTGCTAGAGATACAAGAGGGGGCGGTTATCGGGGTCAGCCCCAGCATTTT
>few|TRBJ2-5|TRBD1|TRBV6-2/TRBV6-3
CASSYLGTVIRETQYF
TGTGCCAGCAGTTACCTCGGGACAGTGATCCGGGAGACCCAGTACTTC
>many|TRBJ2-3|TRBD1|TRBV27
CASSVRGQDHTDTQYF
TGTGCCAGCAGCGTAAGGGGACAGGATCACACAGATACGCAGTATTTT
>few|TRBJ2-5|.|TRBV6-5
CASSSSDWMETQYF
TGTGCCAGCAGTTCCTCGGACTGGATGGAGACCCAGTACTTC
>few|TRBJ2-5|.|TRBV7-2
CASSVKGGRETQYF
TGTGCCAGCAGCGTTAAGGGGGGGAGGGAGACCCAGTACTTC
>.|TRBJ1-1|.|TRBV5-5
CASSRKRETTEAFF
TGTGCCAGCAGTCGAAAAAGGGAAACCACTGAAGCTTTCTTT
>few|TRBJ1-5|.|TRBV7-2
CASSLVPMGQGGNQPQHF
TGTGCCAGCAGCTTAGTTCCTATGGGGCAGGGAGGCAATCAGCCCCAGCATTTT
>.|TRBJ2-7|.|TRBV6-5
CATGRGTHEQYF
TGTGCCACGGGCAGGGGCACCCACGAGCAGTACTTC
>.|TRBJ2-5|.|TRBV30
CAWSSGDSETQYF
TGTGCCTGGAGTTCAGGGGATAGTGAGACCCAGTACTTC
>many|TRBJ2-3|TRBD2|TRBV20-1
CSARDYSGGTDTQYF
TGCAGTGCTAGAGATTATAGCGGGGGGACAGATACGCAGTATTTT
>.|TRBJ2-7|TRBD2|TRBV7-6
CASSLISGLAGGSGTYEQYF
TGTGCCAGCAGCCTAATAAGTGGACTAGCGGGAGGCTCCGGGACCTACGAGCAGTACTTC
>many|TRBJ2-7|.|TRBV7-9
CASSFPSSYEQYF
TGTGCCAGCAGCTTCCCCTCCTCCTACGAGCAGTACTTC
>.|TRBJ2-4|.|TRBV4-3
CASSQQVLAKNIQYF
TGCGCCAGCAGCCAACAGGTGTTAGCCAAAAACATTCAGTACTTC
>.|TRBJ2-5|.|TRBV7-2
CASRLMVTEETQYF
TGTGCCAGCAGGTTAATGGTGACAGAAGAGACCCAGTACTTC
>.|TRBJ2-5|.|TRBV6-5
CASSTATGRGETQYF
TGTGCCAGCAGTACCGCGACAGGGCGGGGTGAGACCCAGTACTTC
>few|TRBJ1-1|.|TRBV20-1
CSARVRVNTEAFF
TGCAGTGCTAGAGTTAGGGTGAACACTGAAGCTTTCTTT
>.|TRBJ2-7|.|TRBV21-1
CASSKASRNGQYF
TGTGCCAGCAGCAAAGCCAGTCGCAATGGGCAGTACTTC
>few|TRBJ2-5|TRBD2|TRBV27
CASSLPAGGYNEQYF
TGTGCCAGCAGTTTACCAGCGGGGGGATACAATGAGCAGTACTTC